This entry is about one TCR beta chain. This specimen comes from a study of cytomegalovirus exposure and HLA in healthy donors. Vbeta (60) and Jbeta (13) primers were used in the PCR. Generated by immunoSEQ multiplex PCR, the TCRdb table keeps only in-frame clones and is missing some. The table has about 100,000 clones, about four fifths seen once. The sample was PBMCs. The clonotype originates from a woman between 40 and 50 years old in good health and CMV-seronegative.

CDR3 in amino acids: CASSLVSSGSVEQFF. The CDR3 coding sequence is TGCGCCAGCAGCTTGGTGTCTAGCGGGAGTGTCGAGCAGTTCTTC. The V call is TRBV5-1, the J call TRBJ2-1; TRBD2 matches at 10 bases. V gave up 0 bases and J gave up 10 bases; unmatched junction bases: 7. Germline CDR1 is SGHRS and CDR2 is YFSETQ. The CDR3 has 15 residues.